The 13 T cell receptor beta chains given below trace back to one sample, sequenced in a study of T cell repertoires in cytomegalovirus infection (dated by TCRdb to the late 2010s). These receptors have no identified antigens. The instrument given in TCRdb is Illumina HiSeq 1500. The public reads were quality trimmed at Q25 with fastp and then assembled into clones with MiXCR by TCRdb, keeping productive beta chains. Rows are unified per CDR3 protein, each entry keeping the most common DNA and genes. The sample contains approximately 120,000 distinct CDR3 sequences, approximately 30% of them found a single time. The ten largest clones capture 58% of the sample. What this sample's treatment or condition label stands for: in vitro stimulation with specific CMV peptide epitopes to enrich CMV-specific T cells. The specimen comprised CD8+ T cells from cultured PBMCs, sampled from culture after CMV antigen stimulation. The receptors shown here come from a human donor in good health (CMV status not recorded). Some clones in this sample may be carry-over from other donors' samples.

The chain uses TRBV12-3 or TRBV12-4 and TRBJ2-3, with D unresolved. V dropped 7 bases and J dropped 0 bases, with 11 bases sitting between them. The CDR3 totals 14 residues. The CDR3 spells CASTPVASTDTQYF. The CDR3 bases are TGTGCCAGCACCCCAGTGGCTAGCACAGATACGCAGTATTTT.

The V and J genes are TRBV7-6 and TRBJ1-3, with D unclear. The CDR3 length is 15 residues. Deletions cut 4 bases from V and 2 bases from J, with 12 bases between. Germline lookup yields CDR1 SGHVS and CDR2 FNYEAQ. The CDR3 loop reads CASSSQEFAGNTIYF. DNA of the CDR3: TGTGCCAGCAGCTCCCAGGAGTTTGCTGGAAACACCATATATTTT. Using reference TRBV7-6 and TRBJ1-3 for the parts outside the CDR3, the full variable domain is GAGVSQSPRYKVTKRGQDVALRCDPISGHVSLYWYRQALGQGPEFLTYFNYEAQQDKSGLPNDRFSAERPEGSISTLTIQRTEQRDSAMYRCASSSQEFAGNTIYFGEGSWLTVV.

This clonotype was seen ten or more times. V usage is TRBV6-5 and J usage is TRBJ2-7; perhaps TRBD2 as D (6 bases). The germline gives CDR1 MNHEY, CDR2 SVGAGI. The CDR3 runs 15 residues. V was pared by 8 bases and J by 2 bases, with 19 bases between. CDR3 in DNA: TGTGCCAGCTCTCGTTCGGGCGGGGCGACCTACGAGCAGTACTTC. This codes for CASSRSGGATYEQYF.

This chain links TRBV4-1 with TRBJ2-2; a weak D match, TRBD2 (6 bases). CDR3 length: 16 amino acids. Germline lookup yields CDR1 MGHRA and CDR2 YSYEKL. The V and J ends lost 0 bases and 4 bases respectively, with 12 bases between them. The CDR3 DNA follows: TGCGCCAGCAGCCAAGATGGCGCGGGGATCACCGGGGAGCTGTTTTTT. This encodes CASSQDGAGITGELFF.

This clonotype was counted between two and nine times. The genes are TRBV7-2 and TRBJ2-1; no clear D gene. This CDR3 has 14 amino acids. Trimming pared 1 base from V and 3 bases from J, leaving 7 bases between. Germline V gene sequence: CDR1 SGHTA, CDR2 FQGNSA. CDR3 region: CASSLGAYYNEQFF. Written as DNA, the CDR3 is TGTGCCAGCAGCTTAGGGGCTTACTACAATGAGCAGTTCTTC.

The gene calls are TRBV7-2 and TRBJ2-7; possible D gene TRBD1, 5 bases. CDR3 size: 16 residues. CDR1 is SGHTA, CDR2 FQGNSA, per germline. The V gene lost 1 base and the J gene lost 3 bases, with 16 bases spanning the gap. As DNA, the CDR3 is TGTGCCAGCAGCTTAGAGCCCCAGGGTTTTTACTACGAGCAGTACTTC. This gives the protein CASSLEPQGFYYEQYF.

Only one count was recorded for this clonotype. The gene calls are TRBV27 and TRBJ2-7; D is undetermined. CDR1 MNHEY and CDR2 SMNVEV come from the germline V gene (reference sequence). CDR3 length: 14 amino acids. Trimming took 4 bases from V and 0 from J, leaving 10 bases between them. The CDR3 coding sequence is TGTGCCAGCAGTTCGCCTCGGTCCTCCTACGAGCAGTACTTC. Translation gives CASSSPRSSYEQYF.

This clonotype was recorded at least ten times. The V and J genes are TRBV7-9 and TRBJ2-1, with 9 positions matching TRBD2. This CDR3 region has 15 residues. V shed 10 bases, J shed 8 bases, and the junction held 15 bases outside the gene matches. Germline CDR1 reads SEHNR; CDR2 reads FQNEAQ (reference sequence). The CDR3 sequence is CATDSPASGVYEQFF. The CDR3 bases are TGTGCCACCGATTCCCCGGCTAGCGGGGTTTATGAGCAGTTCTTC.

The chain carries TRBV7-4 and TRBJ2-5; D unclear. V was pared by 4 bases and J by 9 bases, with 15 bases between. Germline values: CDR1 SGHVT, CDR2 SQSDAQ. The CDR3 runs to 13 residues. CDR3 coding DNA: TGTGCCAGCAGCTCCTATGGTTATCGGGCCCAGTACTTC. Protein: CASSSYGYRAQYF.

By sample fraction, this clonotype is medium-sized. The CDR3 loop reads CSGIDKPVTDTQYF. In nucleotides, the CDR3 is TGCAGCGGGATCGACAAACCCGTCACAGATACGCAGTATTTT. The V call is TRBV29-1, the J call TRBJ2-3; D uncertain. The CDR3 extends over 14 amino acids. Germline loops: CDR1 SQVTM, CDR2 ANQGSEA. Trimming stripped 7 bases from V and 2 bases from J, with 16 bases between.

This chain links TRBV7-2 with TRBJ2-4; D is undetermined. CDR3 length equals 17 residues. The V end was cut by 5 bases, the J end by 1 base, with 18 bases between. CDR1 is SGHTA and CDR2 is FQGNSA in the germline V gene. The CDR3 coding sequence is TGTGCCAGCAGCCAACGGAGTCACCGGAGCGCCAAAAACATTCAGTACTTC. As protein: CASSQRSHRSAKNIQYF.

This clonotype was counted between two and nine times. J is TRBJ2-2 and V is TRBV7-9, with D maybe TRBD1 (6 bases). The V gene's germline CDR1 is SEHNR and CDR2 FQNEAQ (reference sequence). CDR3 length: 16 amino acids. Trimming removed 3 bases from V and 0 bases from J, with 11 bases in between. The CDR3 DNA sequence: TGTGCCAGCAGCTTTACCAGGGGAACGAACACCGGGGAGCTGTTTTTT. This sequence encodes CASSFTRGTNTGELFF.

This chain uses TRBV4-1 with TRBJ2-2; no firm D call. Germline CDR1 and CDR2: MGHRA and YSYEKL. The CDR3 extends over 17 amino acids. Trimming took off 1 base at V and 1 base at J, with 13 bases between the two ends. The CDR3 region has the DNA TGCGCCAGCAGCCAAGGTTGGGCGACAAGGAACACCGGGGAGCTGTTTTTT. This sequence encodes CASSQGWATRNTGELFF.